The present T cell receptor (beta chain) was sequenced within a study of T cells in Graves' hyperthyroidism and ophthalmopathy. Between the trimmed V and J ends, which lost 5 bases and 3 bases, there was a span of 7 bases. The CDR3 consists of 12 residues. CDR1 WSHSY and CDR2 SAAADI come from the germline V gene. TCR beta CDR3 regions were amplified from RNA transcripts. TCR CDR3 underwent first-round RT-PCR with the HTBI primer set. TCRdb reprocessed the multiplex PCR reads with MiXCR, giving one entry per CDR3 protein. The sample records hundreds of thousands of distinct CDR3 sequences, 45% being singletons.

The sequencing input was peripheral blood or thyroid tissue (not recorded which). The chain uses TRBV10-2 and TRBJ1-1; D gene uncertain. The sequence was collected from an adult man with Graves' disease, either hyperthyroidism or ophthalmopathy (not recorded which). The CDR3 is CASSYVDTEAFF. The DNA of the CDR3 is TGCGCCAGCAGTTACGTAGACACTGAAGCTTTCTTT.